This is a list of T cell receptor beta chains from one sample in a study of neurological immune-mediated disorders. Via MiXCR, TCRdb re-called the 5' RACE reads, giving one row per CDR3 protein. The sample lists about 55,000 distinct CDR3 sequences, 3.8% occurring once. The sequenced sample was PBMCs. These TCRs come from a man in his 60s with multiple sclerosis. The conserved cysteine and the conserved F or W are not part of the CDR3 here. The order of the fields is clone size, J gene, CDR3 length, V gene, CDR3 protein. Not all rows give a size; the values are once, few, many and, for expanded clones, a class.

many TRBJ2-2 11 TRBV24-1 ATSEAAPGELF
many TRBJ2-5 11 TRBV6-5 ASRSDRVETQY
many TRBJ2-4 12 TRBV3-1 ASSQGRGMYIQY
many TRBJ2-3 19 TRBV5-6 ASSLGALGQSVGFGADTQY
many TRBJ1-2 12 TRBV20-1 SARDTGPPGGYT
many TRBJ1-1 10 TRBV12-3/TRBV12-4 ASRTRDGEAF
many TRBJ1-3 13 TRBV12-3/TRBV12-4 ASREAGVSGNTIY
many TRBJ1-5 13 TRBV14 ASSPGGGISQPQH
many TRBJ1-3 12 TRBV5-1 ASTTGIAGKNIY
few TRBJ2-7 10 TRBV7-2 ASSPQGWVLY
many TRBJ2-5 10 TRBV10-3 ATNTGQETQY
many TRBJ2-1 12 TRBV6-5 ASSYVAGGQEQF
. TRBJ1-1 13 TRBV12-3/TRBV12-4 ASRSRTGANTEAF
. TRBJ1-2 11 TRBV6-5 ASRPDRGGGYT
many TRBJ2-5 14 TRBV10-3 AISEPKGGAEETQY
many TRBJ2-7 16 TRBV7-2 ASSLVGTSGSGSYEQY
few TRBJ2-2 14 TRBV5-1 ASSSPAQRNTGELF
many TRBJ2-3 16 TRBV20-1 SAPRAETSSGGTDTQY
few TRBJ1-3 12 TRBV12-3/TRBV12-4 ASRMAGAGNTIY
many TRBJ2-6 13 TRBV28 ASSKQGSGANVLT
many TRBJ2-1 16 TRBV18 ASSPRGGLAALYNEQF
. TRBJ2-7 14 TRBV5-1 ASSPGTSGMRYEQY
many TRBJ1-2 12 TRBV27 ASRPNTGFQGYT
many TRBJ1-1 11 TRBV20-1 SATRDRNTEAF
many TRBJ2-1 11 TRBV20-1 SAESSVNNEQF
many TRBJ2-1 14 TRBV4-2 ASSQLSGRSYNEQF
few TRBJ2-5 10 TRBV7-2 ASSLIGRAQY
few TRBJ2-1 14 TRBV6-5 ASSYFGGSSYNEQF
many TRBJ2-3 12 TRBV6-5 ASSYLVGSDTQY
many TRBJ1-6 12 TRBV5-1 ASSFVGGDSPLH
many TRBJ1-6 14 TRBV9 ASGRGQSAYNSPLH
many TRBJ2-7 13 TRBV6-5 ASSYSRGFSYEQY
few TRBJ1-2 12 TRBV7-2 ASRWGPDRHGYT
many TRBJ2-1 14 TRBV24-1 ATSGLQANSYNEQF
many TRBJ2-1 12 TRBV20-1 SAQPPGTGNEQF
many TRBJ2-1 11 TRBV5-1 ASNRESGDEQF
many TRBJ2-1 13 TRBV5-1 ASSQGTSGYNEQF
. TRBJ2-2 14 TRBV11-2 ASSFQGGFITGELF
many TRBJ2-2 12 TRBV5-1 ASRNGPNTGELF
many TRBJ2-2 11 TRBV7-2 ASSLEGAGELF
many TRBJ2-7 11 TRBV5-5 ASRPGSSYEQY
many TRBJ2-7 11 TRBV20-1 SASAGNLGEQY
. TRBJ2-7 15 TRBV15 ATSGGFPSGSRYEQY
many TRBJ2-2 13 TRBV9 ASSGVSGGAGELF
many TRBJ2-1 11 TRBV3-1 ASSQSISNEQF